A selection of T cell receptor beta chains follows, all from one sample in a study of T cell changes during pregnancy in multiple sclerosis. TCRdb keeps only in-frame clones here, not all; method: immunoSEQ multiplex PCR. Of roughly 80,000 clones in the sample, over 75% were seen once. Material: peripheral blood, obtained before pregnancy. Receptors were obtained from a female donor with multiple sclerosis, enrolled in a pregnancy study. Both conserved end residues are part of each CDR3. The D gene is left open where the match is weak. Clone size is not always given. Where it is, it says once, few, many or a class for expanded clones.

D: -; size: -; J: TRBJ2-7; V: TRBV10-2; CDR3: CASSVSTGGYEQYF; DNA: TGCGCCAGCAGTGTGTCTACCGGTGGCTACGAGCAGTACTTC
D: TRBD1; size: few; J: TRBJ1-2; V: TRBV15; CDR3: CATSRPDRGLIYGYTF; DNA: TGTGCCACCAGCAGACCTGACAGGGGGCTTATCTATGGCTACACCTTC
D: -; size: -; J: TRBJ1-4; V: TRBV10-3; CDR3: CAIQGLSEKLFF; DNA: TGTGCCATCCAGGGGCTTTCTGAAAAACTGTTTTTT
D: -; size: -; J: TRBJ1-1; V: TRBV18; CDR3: CASSPAIGALGTEAFF; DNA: TGTGCCAGCTCACCCGCGATAGGGGCTCTTGGCACTGAAGCTTTCTTT
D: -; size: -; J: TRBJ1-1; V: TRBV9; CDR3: CASSAGTSRLPPEAFF; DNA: TGTGCCAGCAGTGCCGGGACTTCCCGTCTCCCTCCTGAAGCTTTCTTT
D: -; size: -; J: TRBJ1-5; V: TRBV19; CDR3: CASSNQRWQPQHF; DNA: TGTGCCAGTAGCAACCAGAGGTGGCAGCCCCAGCATTTT
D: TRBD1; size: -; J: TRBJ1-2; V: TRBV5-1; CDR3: CARTGESNYGYTF; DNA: TGCGCCAGGACAGGGGAATCTAACTATGGCTACACCTTC
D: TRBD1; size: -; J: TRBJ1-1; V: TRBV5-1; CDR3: CASSSWTDREAEAFF; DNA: TGCGCCAGCAGCTCTTGGACGGACAGGGAGGCTGAAGCTTTCTTT
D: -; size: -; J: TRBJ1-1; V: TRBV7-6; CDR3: CASSRGGNSRLNTEAFF; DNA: TGTGCCAGCAGCCGTGGGGGGAACTCCAGACTGAACACTGAAGCTTTCTTT
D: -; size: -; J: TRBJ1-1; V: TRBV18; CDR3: CASSSDTFNTEAFF; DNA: TGTGCCAGCTCTTCGGACACCTTCAACACTGAAGCTTTCTTT
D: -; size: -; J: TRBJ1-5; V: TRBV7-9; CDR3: CASSSYGTSSNQPQHF; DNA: TGTGCCAGCAGCTCATACGGGACTTCCAGCAATCAGCCCCAGCATTTT
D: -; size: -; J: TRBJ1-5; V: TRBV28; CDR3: CATSPWAYQPQHF; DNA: TGTGCCACGAGCCCCTGGGCCTATCAGCCCCAGCATTTT
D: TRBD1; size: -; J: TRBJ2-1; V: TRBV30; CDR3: CAWSGTGFNEQFF; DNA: TGTGCCTGGAGCGGGACAGGGTTCAATGAGCAGTTCTTC
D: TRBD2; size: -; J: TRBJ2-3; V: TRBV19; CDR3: CASSIVGAVGRDTQYF; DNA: TGTGCCAGTAGTATCGTTGGAGCGGTCGGGAGGGATACGCAGTATTTT
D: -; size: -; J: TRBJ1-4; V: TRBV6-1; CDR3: CASSSLGATNEKLFF; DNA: TGTGCCAGCAGTTCCTTAGGGGCGACTAATGAAAAACTGTTTTTT
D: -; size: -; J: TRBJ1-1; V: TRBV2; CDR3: CARAGQVGTEAFF; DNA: TGTGCCAGGGCAGGGCAGGTCGGCACTGAAGCTTTCTTT
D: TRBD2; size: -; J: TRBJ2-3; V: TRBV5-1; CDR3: CASSLGTSTAYTQYF; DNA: TGCGCCAGCAGCCTTGGGACTAGCACAGCTTATACGCAGTATTTT
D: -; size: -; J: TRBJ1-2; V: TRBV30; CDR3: CAWARDNYGYTF; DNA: TGTGCCTGGGCCAGGGATAACTATGGCTACACCTTC
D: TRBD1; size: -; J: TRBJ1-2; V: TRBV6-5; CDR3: CASSYSPGQNYGYTF; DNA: TGTGCCAGCAGTTATTCCCCGGGACAGAACTATGGCTACACCTTC
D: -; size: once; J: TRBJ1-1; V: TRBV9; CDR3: CASSISRDTLNTEAFF; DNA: TGTGCCAGCAGCATATCCCGGGACACGTTGAACACTGAAGCTTTCTTT
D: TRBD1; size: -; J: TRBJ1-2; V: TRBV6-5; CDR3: CASSRQGGFYGYTF; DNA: TGTGCCAGCAGTCGACAGGGGGGGTTCTATGGCTACACCTTC
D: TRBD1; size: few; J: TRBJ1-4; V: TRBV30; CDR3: CAWSLAGGSSNEKLFF; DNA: TGTGCCTGGAGTTTGGCAGGGGGCAGCTCTAATGAAAAACTGTTTTTT
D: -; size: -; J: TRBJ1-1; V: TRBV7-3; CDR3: CASSLDRNTEAFF; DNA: TGTGCCAGCAGCCTCGACAGGAACACTGAAGCTTTCTTT
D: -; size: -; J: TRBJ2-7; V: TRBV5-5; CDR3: CASSLGPYSYEQYF; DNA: TGTGCCAGCAGCTTGGGGCCATACTCCTACGAGCAGTACTTC
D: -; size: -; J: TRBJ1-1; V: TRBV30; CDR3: CAWRTGGRLKAFF; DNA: TGTGCCTGGAGGACGGGGGGGCGTCTTAAAGCTTTCTTT
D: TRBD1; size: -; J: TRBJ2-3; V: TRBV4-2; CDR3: CASSIRTGGTDTQYF; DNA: TGTGCCAGCAGCATCAGGACAGGGGGCACAGATACGCAGTATTTT
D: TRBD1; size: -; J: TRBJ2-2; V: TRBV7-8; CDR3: CASSLYTGVDTGELFF; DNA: TGTGCCAGCAGCTTATATACAGGGGTAGACACCGGGGAGCTGTTTTTT
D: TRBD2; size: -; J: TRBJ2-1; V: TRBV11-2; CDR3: CASRPAWTRGTYNEQFF; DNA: TGTGCCAGCAGGCCAGCCTGGACTAGGGGAACCTACAATGAGCAGTTCTTC
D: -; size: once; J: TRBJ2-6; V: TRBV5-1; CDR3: CASSGEAVSGANVLTF; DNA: TGCGCCAGCAGCGGCGAGGCGGTCTCTGGGGCCAACGTCCTGACTTTC
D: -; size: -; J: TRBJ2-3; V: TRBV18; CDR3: CASSLRTAGTDTQYF; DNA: TGTGCCAGCTCACTCCGGACAGCAGGCACAGATACGCAGTATTTT
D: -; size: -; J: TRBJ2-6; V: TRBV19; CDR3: CASKIIGSGGANVLTF; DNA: TGTGCCAGTAAAATAATCGGGTCGGGTGGGGCCAACGTCCTGACTTTC
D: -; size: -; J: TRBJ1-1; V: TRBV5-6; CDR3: CASSLGGRGEAFF; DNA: TGTGCCAGCAGCTTGGGAGGAAGGGGTGAAGCTTTCTTT
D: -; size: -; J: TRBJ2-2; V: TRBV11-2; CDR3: CASSFGERAGELFF; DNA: TGTGCCAGCAGCTTCGGCGAGCGGGCCGGGGAGCTGTTTTTT
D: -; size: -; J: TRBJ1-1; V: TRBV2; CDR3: CASLQQMSTEAFF; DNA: TGTGCCAGCCTACAACAGATGAGCACTGAAGCTTTCTTT
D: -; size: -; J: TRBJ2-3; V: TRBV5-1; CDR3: CASSLHTGLDTQYF; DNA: TGCGCCAGCAGCTTGCATACAGGTCTGGATACGCAGTATTTT
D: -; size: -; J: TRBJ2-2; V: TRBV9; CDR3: CASSVGLANTGELFF; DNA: TGTGCCAGCAGCGTAGGGCTAGCCAACACCGGGGAGCTGTTTTTT
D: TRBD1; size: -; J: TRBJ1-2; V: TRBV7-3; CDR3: CASSQGGNYGYTF; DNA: TGTGCCAGCAGCCAGGGGGGAAACTATGGCTACACCTTC
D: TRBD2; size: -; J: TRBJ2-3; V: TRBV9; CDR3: CASGEGDTQYF; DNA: TGTGCCTCCGGGGAGGGAGATACGCAGTATTTT
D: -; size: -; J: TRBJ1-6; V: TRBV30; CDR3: CAWQVSLSAGYNSPLHF; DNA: TGTGCCTGGCAAGTCTCCCTGTCGGCAGGTTATAATTCACCCCTCCACTTT
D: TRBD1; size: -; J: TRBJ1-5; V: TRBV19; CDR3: CASSMGQNNQPQHF; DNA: TGTGCCAGTAGTATGGGACAGAACAATCAGCCCCAGCATTTT
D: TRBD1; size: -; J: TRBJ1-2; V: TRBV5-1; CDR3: CASSPGQGVGYTF; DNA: TGCGCCAGCAGCCCAGGACAGGGAGTTGGCTACACCTTC
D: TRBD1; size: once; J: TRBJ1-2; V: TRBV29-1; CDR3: CSVPGTGNYGYTF; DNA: TGCAGCGTTCCCGGGACAGGCAACTATGGCTACACCTTC
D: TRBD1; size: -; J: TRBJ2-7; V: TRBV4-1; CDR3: CASSQGPGQGTYEQYF; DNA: TGCGCCAGCAGCCAGGGCCCGGGACAGGGGACGTACGAGCAGTACTTC
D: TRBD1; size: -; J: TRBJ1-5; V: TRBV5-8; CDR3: CASIWTTGGQEPQHF; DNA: TGTGCCAGCATCTGGACCACAGGGGGTCAGGAGCCCCAGCATTTT
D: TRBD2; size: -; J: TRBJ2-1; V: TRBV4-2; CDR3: CASSLRGGAAYNEQFF; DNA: TGTGCCAGCAGCTTACGCGGGGGGGCCGCCTACAATGAGCAGTTCTTC
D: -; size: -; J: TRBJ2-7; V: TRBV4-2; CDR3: CASSQAPGGEQYF; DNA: TGTGCCAGCAGCCAAGCCCCAGGAGGCGAGCAGTACTTC
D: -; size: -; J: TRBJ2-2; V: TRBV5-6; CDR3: CASSLARVGTGELFF; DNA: TGTGCCAGCAGCTTGGCCAGGGTGGGCACCGGGGAGCTGTTTTTT
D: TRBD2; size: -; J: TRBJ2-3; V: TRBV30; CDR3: CAWSLAGGELGTDTQYF; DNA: TGTGCCTGGAGTCTGGCGGGGGGTGAGTTGGGCACAGATACGCAGTATTTT
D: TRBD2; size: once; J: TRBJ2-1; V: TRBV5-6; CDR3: CASHQFGLADPNEQFF; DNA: TGTGCCAGCCACCAATTCGGACTAGCGGACCCCAATGAGCAGTTCTTC
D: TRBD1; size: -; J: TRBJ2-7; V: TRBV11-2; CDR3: CASSLEAPGQGSYEQYF; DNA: TGTGCCAGCAGCTTAGAGGCTCCGGGACAGGGGTCCTACGAGCAGTACTTC
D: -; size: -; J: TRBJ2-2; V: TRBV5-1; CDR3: CASSEGNTGELFF; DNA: TGCGCCAGCAGTGAGGGAAACACCGGGGAGCTGTTTTTT
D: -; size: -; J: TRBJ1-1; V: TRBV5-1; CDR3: CASSLGANTEAFF; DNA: TGCGCCAGCAGCTTGGGGGCTAACACTGAAGCTTTCTTT